The T cell receptor (beta chain) under discussion was sequenced for a study of blood T cell repertoires in COVID-19. The table came from immunoSEQ multiplex PCR; TCRdb's copy has only in-frame clones and leaves some out. The sample lists a few hundred thousand clones, around 90% occurring once. The V gene end was trimmed by 3 bases and the J gene end by 3 bases; junction bases not matched to a gene: 8. The CDR3 consists of 15 residues. Germline V gives CDR1 SGHRS, CDR2 YFSETQ. Sample: peripheral blood. The sequence came from a man in his sixties with acute or convalescent COVID-19. The rearrangement links TRBV5-1 to TRBJ2-7; 8 positions match TRBD1. The CDR3 is CASSSGTGVDYEQYF. The CDR3 nucleotides are TGCGCCAGCAGCTCCGGGACAGGTGTCGACTACGAGCAGTACTTC.